The 26 T cell receptor beta chains below all came from one sample that was sequenced in a study of lymphopenia after photon versus proton radiotherapy. Profiling relied on immunoSEQ multiplex PCR, and the TCRdb table lists in-frame clones only, not all of them. The profile shows about 58,000 clones, 70% to 85% of them singletons. The sequences come from peripheral blood, collected from a patient treated with proton-based radiotherapy. The source of these receptors is a man aged 60 to 69 with pancreatic cancer.

This rearrangement joins TRBV29-1 to TRBJ2-3; D unclear. The V end lost 4 bases, the J end lost 7 bases, and 12 bases lay between the germline ends. CDR3 length: 12 amino acids. Germline V gene lookup returns CDR1 SQVTM and CDR2 ANQGSEA. The CDR3 DNA follows: TGCAGCGTTGTACTACAAGGTAATACGCAGTATTTT. Its protein is CSVVLQGNTQYF.

The chain joins TRBV30 to TRBJ2-1; the match to TRBD2 covers 11 bases. The V gene's germline CDR1 is GTSNPN and CDR2 SVGIG (reference sequence). The CDR3 has 14 amino acids. The trim removed 7 bases at V and 6 bases at J, leaving 8 bases unmatched. Written as DNA, the CDR3 is TGTGCCTACCTACTAGCGGGAGTTCGCAATGAGCAGTTCTTC. It translates to CAYLLAGVRNEQFF.

The genes are TRBV5-1 and TRBJ2-1; the D gene is possibly TRBD2 (6 bases). The V end was cut by 4 bases, the J end by 0 bases, with 11 bases between. CDR1 and CDR2 from the germline V gene are SGHRS and YFSETQ. The CDR3 has 15 residues. Here the CDR3 DNA reads TGCGCCAGCAGCGTTAGCGGCAGCTCCTACAATGAGCAGTTCTTC. Translated, it gives CASSVSGSSYNEQFF. Full variable domain (outside the CDR3, taken from reference TRBV5-1 and TRBJ2-1): KAGVTQTPRYLIKTRGQQVTLSCSPISGHRSVSWYQQTPGQGLQFLFEYFSETQRNKGNFPGRFSGRQFSNSRSEMNVSTLELGDSALYLCASSVSGSSYNEQFFGPGTRLTVL.

The chain joins TRBV5-1 to TRBJ1-1; TRBD1 might be the D (5 bases). V lost 4 bases to trimming and J lost 5 bases, with 15 bases between them. Germline V gives CDR1 SGHRS, CDR2 YFSETQ. This CDR3 has 14 amino acids. The CDR3 DNA reads TGCGCCAGCAGCCAAGGGACCACGGGTACTGAAGCTTTCTTT. Protein sequence: CASSQGTTGTEAFF.

V usage is TRBV7-9 and J usage is TRBJ2-7; 8 bases map to TRBD1. Losses at the gene ends were 5 bases for V and 5 bases for J; bases not matched to a gene: 8. In germline, CDR1 is SEHNR, CDR2 FQNEAQ (reference sequence). CDR3 length: 14 amino acids. The CDR3 region has the DNA TGTGCCAGCAGCAATAAGGACAGGGAAAACGAGCAGTACTTC. It is translated as CASSNKDRENEQYF.

The J gene is TRBJ1-5, the V gene TRBV19, with D possibly being TRBD1 (5 bases). Germline V gives CDR1 LNHDA, CDR2 SQIVND (reference sequence). The CDR3 totals 13 residues. The V end was cut by 9 bases, the J end by 4 bases, with 13 bases between. The CDR3 spells CASRGSHNQPQHF. Written as DNA, the CDR3 is TGTGCCAGCCGGGGGTCGCATAATCAGCCCCAGCATTTT.

This clone was counted only a few times. The gene calls are TRBV6-5 and TRBJ1-2; tentatively, D is TRBD1 (5 bases). CDR3 length: 12 amino acids. The V end was cut by 4 bases, the J end by 4 bases, with 7 bases between. CDR1 and CDR2 from the germline V gene are MNHEY and SVGAGI. The CDR3 nucleotides are TGTGCCAGCAGTTCAGGGATCTATGGCTACACCTTC. Translating gives CASSSGIYGYTF.

This chain uses TRBV2 with TRBJ1-6, with D unclear. This CDR3 has 13 amino acids. V dropped 3 bases and J dropped 7 bases, with 7 bases sitting between them. Germline assignment: CDR1 SNHLY and CDR2 FYNNEI. CDR3 protein: CASSEGWNSPLHF. CDR3 bases: TGTGCCAGCAGTGAGGGTTGGAATTCACCCCTCCACTTT.

This chain connects TRBV11-2 to TRBJ2-7; 9 bases are a match to TRBD2. V shed 4 bases and J 5 bases; nucleotides not matched to a gene: 9. Looked up from germline, CDR1 is SGHAT and CDR2 is FQNNGV. This CDR3 comprises 15 residues. The chain's CDR3 is CASSSPRGRANEQYF. For the CDR3, the DNA is TGTGCCAGCAGCTCCCCCCGCGGGAGGGCCAACGAGCAGTACTTC.

The genes are TRBV9 and TRBJ2-7; TRBD2 matches at 10 bases. The CDR3 has 16 residues. Germline lookup yields CDR1 SGDLS and CDR2 YYNGEE. The V segment lost 0 bases and the J segment 1 base; nucleotides outside the gene matches: 4. As DNA, the CDR3 is TGTGCCAGCAGCGTAGAGCCTAGCGGGGGATCCTACGAGCAGTACTTC. Translated: CASSVEPSGGSYEQYF.

The rearrangement links TRBV2 to TRBJ1-2; D not certain. This CDR3 has 13 residues. The germline CDR1 and CDR2 sequences are SNHLY and FYNNEI. The V and J ends lost 3 bases and 7 bases respectively, with 12 bases between them. This chain's CDR3 is CASSEAFWGGYTF. Written as DNA, the CDR3 is TGTGCCAGCAGTGAGGCATTTTGGGGTGGCTACACCTTC.

V gene TRBV6-1 combines with J gene TRBJ2-7; 12 bases are shared with TRBD2. With 6 bases clipped from V and 7 bases from J, the junction kept 4 bases outside the gene matches. Germline CDR1 reads MNHNS; CDR2 reads SASEGT. The CDR3 is 13 residues long. The CDR3 loop reads CASSDGLAGEQYF. The CDR3, as DNA: TGTGCCAGCAGCGACGGACTAGCGGGGGAGCAGTACTTC.

About this clone: Distinct nucleotide sequences in the sample also encode this CDR3. This sequence joins TRBV9 and TRBJ2-3; D not certain. Looked up from germline, CDR1 is SGDLS and CDR2 is YYNGEE. CDR3 length: 13 amino acids. Trimming stripped 0 bases from V and 4 bases from J, with 6 bases between. The CDR3 DNA is TGTGCCAGCAGCGTAGAAGCTTCAGATACGCAGTATTTT. As protein: CASSVEASDTQYF.

The chain carries TRBV6-1 and TRBJ1-1; no clear D. CDR1 and CDR2 from the germline V gene are MNHNS and SASEGT. The CDR3 has 14 amino acids. V lost 5 bases and J 0 bases, leaving 10 bases between the germline ends. This CDR3 reads CASSIGTMNTEAFF. CDR3 DNA: TGTGCCAGCAGTATTGGCACAATGAACACTGAAGCTTTCTTT.

In DNA form, the CDR3 reads TGTGCCAGTCGTCCCGGGACAGGGTCGCAGCCCCAGCATTTT. As protein: CASRPGTGSQPQHF. V is TRBV28 and J is TRBJ1-5; 9 nucleotides agree with TRBD1. Germline values: CDR1 MDHEN, CDR2 SYDVKM. The CDR3 extends over 14 amino acids. V lost 9 bases, J lost 7 bases, and 10 bases stayed unmatched.

This chain uses TRBV15 with TRBJ1-2; no clear D. V shed 8 bases and J shed 2 bases, with 12 bases lying between them. CDR3 length equals 13 residues. Germline lookup yields CDR1 LNHNV and CDR2 YYDKDF (reference sequence). The CDR3: CATGRRLNYGYTF. In DNA form, the CDR3 reads TGTGCCACCGGCCGGCGTCTGAACTATGGCTACACCTTC.

V gene TRBV7-6 combines with J gene TRBJ2-1; TRBD1 agrees at 7 bases. CDR1 and CDR2 from the germline V gene are SGHVS and FNYEAQ. This CDR3 has 15 residues. Trimming at V came to 3 bases and at J to 7 bases, leaving 9 bases not matched to a gene. CDR3 region: CASSFWAAGGNEQFF. For the CDR3, the DNA is TGTGCCAGCAGCTTTTGGGCTGCAGGGGGTAATGAGCAGTTCTTC.

This clone has just a few counts. This chain joins TRBV4-1 and TRBJ1-1, with TRBD1 identical over 8 bases. This CDR3 is built from 13 residues. Per the germline V gene, CDR1 is MGHRA and CDR2 is YSYEKL. Trimming cost V 8 bases and J 4 bases; bases outside gene matches: 6. CDR3 nucleotide sequence: TGCGCCAGCGCAGGGGGCTTGAGCACTGAAGCTTTCTTT. This codes for CASAGGLSTEAFF.

The rearrangement links TRBV11-2 to TRBJ2-3; 11 bases agree with TRBD2. In germline, CDR1 is SGHAT, CDR2 FQNNGV. The CDR3 sequence is 15 residues long. V shed 5 bases and J 3 bases; nucleotides not matched to a gene: 4. For the CDR3, the DNA is TGTGCCAGCAGCCAAGGGACTAGCGGAACAGATACGCAGTATTTT. Translated, it gives CASSQGTSGTDTQYF.

The count of this clone is one. The chain has TRBV2 and TRBJ1-2, with 7 bases identical to TRBD1. Per the germline V gene, CDR1 is SNHLY and CDR2 is FYNNEI. CDR3 size: 13 residues. Losses at the gene ends were 10 bases for V and 5 bases for J; bases not matched to a gene: 10. The CDR3 region is CATIRGQRYGYTF. CDR3 nucleotides: TGTGCCACAATAAGGGGGCAACGGTATGGCTACACCTTC.

The chain combines TRBV18 with TRBJ1-3; a weak D match, TRBD1 (6 bases). The germline CDR1 and CDR2 sequences are KGHSH and LQKENI. The CDR3 is made up of 15 amino acids. Trimming cost V 2 bases and J 5 bases, with 13 bases left between them. The CDR3 sequence is CASSPNPTGRNTIYF. CDR3 DNA: TGTGCCAGCTCACCAAACCCGACAGGAAGAAACACCATATATTTT. Combining the CDR3 with reference TRBV18 and TRBJ1-3 gives the whole variable domain NAGVMQNPRHLVRRRGQEARLRCSPMKGHSHVYWYRQLPEEGLKFMVYLQKENIIDESGMPKERFSAEFPKEGPSILRIQQVVRGDSAAYFCASSPNPTGRNTIYFGEGSWLTVV.

The chain has TRBV7-6 and TRBJ2-6, with 10 positions matching TRBD1. The CDR3 sequence is 16 residues long. Trimming took 6 bases from V and 4 from J; bases not matched to a gene: 6. CDR1 and CDR2 from the germline V gene are SGHVS and FNYEAQ. CDR3 DNA sequence: TGTGCCAGCAGGGCCGGGACAGGGGCCGGGGCCAACGTCCTGACTTTC. As protein: CASRAGTGAGANVLTF.

The rearrangement uses TRBV5-4 and TRBJ2-6, with no clear D. The CDR3 extends over 16 amino acids. V lost 3 bases to trimming and J lost 0 bases, with 10 bases between them. Germline CDR1 is SGHNT and CDR2 is YYREEE (reference sequence). The chain's CDR3 is CASSSGASSGANVLTF. In DNA, the CDR3 is TGTGCCAGCAGCTCGGGCGCCAGCTCTGGGGCCAACGTCCTGACTTTC. The variable domain in full, with the rest retrieved from reference TRBV5-4 and TRBJ2-6, is ETGVTQSPTHLIKTRGQQVTLRCSSQSGHNTVSWYQQALGQGPQFIFQYYREEENGRGNFPPRFSGLQFPNYSSELNVNALELDDSALYLCASSSGASSGANVLTFGAGSRLTVL.

This clone was counted only a few times. CDR3 loop: CASSFRGLAGGADTGELFF. CDR3 nucleotides: TGTGCCAGCAGCTTTCGGGGGCTAGCGGGAGGGGCGGATACCGGGGAGCTGTTTTTT. This chain links TRBV7-8 with TRBJ2-2, with TRBD2 matching 12 bases. Germline V lookup: CDR1 SGHVS, CDR2 FQNEAQ. The V segment lost 3 bases and the J segment 5 bases; nucleotides outside the gene matches: 13. The CDR3 totals 19 residues.

The V and J genes are TRBV11-3 and TRBJ2-3, with 7 bases identical to TRBD2. The V and J ends lost 5 bases and 0 bases, in that order; junction bases with no gene match: 11. Germline CDR1 SGHNT, CDR2 YENEEA. This CDR3 is 17 amino acids long. In nucleotides, the CDR3 is TGTGCCAGCAGCCCCGATCTGGCTAGCGGTAGCACAGATACGCAGTATTTT. Its protein is CASSPDLASGSTDTQYF.

The chain recombines TRBV6-6 with TRBJ1-5; D is uncertain. The germline V and J ends were trimmed by 0 bases and 7 bases, with 7 bases remaining between them. The CDR3 contains 13 residues. CDR1 is MNHNY and CDR2 is SVGAGI in the germline V gene (reference sequence). CDR3 loop: CASSYSEPQPQHF. The DNA of the CDR3 is TGTGCCAGCAGTTACTCGGAGCCCCAGCCCCAGCATTTT.